A selection of T cell receptor beta chains follows, all from one sample in a study of a mutant IDH1 vaccine in newly diagnosed glioma. Assay: immunoSEQ multiplex PCR; the TCRdb copy retains only in-frame clones and omits some. There are some 36,000 clones in the sample; about four fifths occur only once, and about 12% lies in the top ten. These receptors have no identified antigens. The source was PBMCs, collected from a glioma patient whose treatment included an IDH1 peptide vaccine. These receptors were collected from a man between 50 and 59 years old with glioma. CDR3s include the opening cysteine and the closing phenylalanine or tryptophan. A D gene is named only where the DNA matches it firmly. Clone size is given for some rows only: seen once, a few or many times, or a class if the clone is expanded.

cdr3_aa: CASSLGAKQETQYF
cdr3_nt: TGTGCCAGCAGCTTAGGGGCCAAACAAGAGACCCAGTACTTC
v_call: TRBV11-3
d_call: NA
j_call: TRBJ2-5
clone_size: NA

cdr3_aa: CASSATSGSYNEQFF
cdr3_nt: TGTGCCAGCAGCGCGACTAGCGGGTCCTACAATGAGCAGTTCTTC
v_call: TRBV7-2
d_call: TRBD2
j_call: TRBJ2-1
clone_size: NA

cdr3_aa: CASSLETGYVREQYF
cdr3_nt: TGTGCCAGCAGCTTAGAGACAGGGTATGTTCGCGAGCAGTACTTC
v_call: TRBV11-3
d_call: TRBD1
j_call: TRBJ2-7
clone_size: NA

cdr3_aa: CAWSHEATQYF
cdr3_nt: TGTGCCTGGAGTCACGAGGCGACCCAGTACTTC
v_call: TRBV30
d_call: NA
j_call: TRBJ2-5
clone_size: NA

cdr3_aa: CASSLSRKTFF
cdr3_nt: TGTGCCAGCAGCCTATCTCGTAAAACTTTCTTT
v_call: TRBV28
d_call: NA
j_call: TRBJ1-1
clone_size: NA

cdr3_aa: CASYPPGTGSTDTQYF
cdr3_nt: TGTGCCAGCTATCCTCCCGGGACAGGAAGCACAGATACGCAGTATTTT
v_call: TRBV5-5
d_call: TRBD1
j_call: TRBJ2-3
clone_size: once

cdr3_aa: CASSWDRPGGANVLTF
cdr3_nt: TGTGCCAGCAGCTGGGACAGGCCGGGAGGGGCCAACGTCCTGACTTTC
v_call: TRBV5-6
d_call: TRBD1
j_call: TRBJ2-6
clone_size: NA

cdr3_aa: CATSRDRRGSPAIQYF
cdr3_nt: TGTGCCACCAGCAGAGATAGGAGGGGGTCACCGGCCATTCAGTACTTC
v_call: TRBV15
d_call: NA
j_call: TRBJ2-4
clone_size: NA

cdr3_aa: CASSLGQGTIGYTF
cdr3_nt: TGCGCCAGCAGCTTGGGACAGGGCACAATCGGCTACACCTTC
v_call: TRBV5-1
d_call: TRBD1
j_call: TRBJ1-2
clone_size: few

cdr3_aa: CAIKSASDEQYF
cdr3_nt: TGTGCCATCAAATCCGCGTCAGACGAGCAGTACTTC
v_call: TRBV10-3
d_call: NA
j_call: TRBJ2-7
clone_size: few

cdr3_aa: CASSVSDWYQETQYF
cdr3_nt: TGTGCCAGCAGCGTAAGTGACTGGTACCAAGAGACCCAGTACTTC
v_call: TRBV9
d_call: NA
j_call: TRBJ2-5
clone_size: NA

cdr3_aa: CASRPSGVTDTQYF
cdr3_nt: TGTGCCAGCAGGCCATCCGGGGTCACAGATACGCAGTATTTT
v_call: TRBV7-3
d_call: NA
j_call: TRBJ2-3
clone_size: NA

cdr3_aa: CASSQKVSYEQYF
cdr3_nt: TGTGCCAGCAGCCAGAAGGTCTCCTACGAGCAGTACTTC
v_call: TRBV5-4
d_call: NA
j_call: TRBJ2-7
clone_size: NA

cdr3_aa: CASSLQGDSSYNEQFF
cdr3_nt: TGTGCCAGCAGCTTACAGGGGGACTCGTCGTACAATGAGCAGTTCTTC
v_call: TRBV7-8
d_call: NA
j_call: TRBJ2-1
clone_size: few

cdr3_aa: CASRSLGVLF
cdr3_nt: TGTGCCAGCAGGTCACTGGGGGTGCTCTTT
v_call: TRBV28
d_call: NA
j_call: TRBJ1-1
clone_size: once

cdr3_aa: CASTMTSGGQNEQYF
cdr3_nt: TGTGCCAGTACTATGACTAGCGGGGGGCAAAACGAGCAGTACTTC
v_call: TRBV19
d_call: TRBD2
j_call: TRBJ2-7
clone_size: NA

cdr3_aa: CASSSLSGGSTDTQYF
cdr3_nt: TGTGCCAGCAGCTCCCTAAGCGGGGGTAGCACAGATACGCAGTATTTT
v_call: TRBV5-8
d_call: TRBD2
j_call: TRBJ2-3
clone_size: NA

cdr3_aa: CASSDGPRQGYEQYF
cdr3_nt: TGTGCCAGCAGTGACGGCCCCCGTCAGGGCTACGAGCAGTACTTC
v_call: TRBV2
d_call: NA
j_call: TRBJ2-7
clone_size: NA

cdr3_aa: CASSHGLAAGTQYF
cdr3_nt: TGTGCCAGTAGCCATGGACTAGCCGCGGGTACGCAGTATTTT
v_call: TRBV19
d_call: TRBD2
j_call: TRBJ2-3
clone_size: NA

cdr3_aa: CASSYSTPVYGYTF
cdr3_nt: TGTGCCAGCAGTTACTCTACCCCGGTCTATGGCTACACCTTC
v_call: TRBV6-6
d_call: NA
j_call: TRBJ1-2
clone_size: NA

cdr3_aa: CASSQSGGLNEKLFF
cdr3_nt: TGTGCCAGTAGTCAGTCGGGGGGGCTTAATGAAAAACTGTTTTTT
v_call: TRBV19
d_call: NA
j_call: TRBJ1-4
clone_size: NA

cdr3_aa: CASSLPVTGLGYGYTF
cdr3_nt: TGTGCCAGTAGTTTGCCCGTGACAGGCTTGGGCTATGGCTACACCTTC
v_call: TRBV19
d_call: NA
j_call: TRBJ1-2
clone_size: NA

cdr3_aa: CASSPPGGSQETQYF
cdr3_nt: TGTGCCAGCAGCCCCCCGGGCGGGTCCCAAGAGACCCAGTACTTC
v_call: TRBV7-3
d_call: NA
j_call: TRBJ2-5
clone_size: NA

cdr3_aa: CASSWTVQETQYF
cdr3_nt: TGTGCCAGCAGCTGGACGGTCCAAGAGACCCAGTACTTC
v_call: TRBV5-4
d_call: NA
j_call: TRBJ2-5
clone_size: NA

cdr3_aa: CASSYRYYEKLFF
cdr3_nt: TGTGCCAGCAGTTACAGATACTATGAAAAACTGTTTTTT
v_call: TRBV6-6
d_call: NA
j_call: TRBJ1-4
clone_size: NA

cdr3_aa: CASSLGMTSGGGKNEQFF
cdr3_nt: TGTGCCAGCAGCTTAGGGATGACTAGCGGGGGGGGAAAAAATGAGCAGTTCTTC
v_call: TRBV13
d_call: TRBD2
j_call: TRBJ2-1
clone_size: NA

cdr3_aa: CASRGQQPINYGYTF
cdr3_nt: TGTGCCAGCAGAGGACAGCAACCAATTAACTATGGCTACACCTTC
v_call: TRBV6-1
d_call: NA
j_call: TRBJ1-2
clone_size: few

cdr3_aa: CAISEGQDNYGYTF
cdr3_nt: TGTGCCATCAGTGAGGGACAGGATAACTATGGCTACACCTTC
v_call: TRBV10-3
d_call: TRBD1
j_call: TRBJ1-2
clone_size: NA

cdr3_aa: CASSIDPGANTEAFF
cdr3_nt: TGTGCCAGTAGTATAGATCCGGGAGCGAACACTGAAGCTTTCTTT
v_call: TRBV19
d_call: NA
j_call: TRBJ1-1
clone_size: NA

cdr3_aa: CASRRDSLALYQPQHF
cdr3_nt: TGTGCCAGCAGAAGGGACAGTCTGGCCCTATATCAGCCCCAGCATTTT
v_call: TRBV27
d_call: TRBD1
j_call: TRBJ1-5
clone_size: NA

cdr3_aa: CASSRTLGGYGYTF
cdr3_nt: TGTGCCAGCAGTCGGACATTGGGAGGCTATGGCTACACCTTC
v_call: TRBV28
d_call: NA
j_call: TRBJ1-2
clone_size: NA

cdr3_aa: CASSFDRAGTEAFF
cdr3_nt: TGTGCCAGCAGTTTCGACAGGGCTGGCACTGAAGCTTTCTTT
v_call: TRBV6-6
d_call: TRBD1
j_call: TRBJ1-1
clone_size: NA

cdr3_aa: CASTRASGERGQYF
cdr3_nt: TGTGCCAGCACCAGGGCTAGCGGGGAACGGGGGCAGTATTTT
v_call: TRBV6-6
d_call: TRBD2
j_call: TRBJ2-3
clone_size: NA

cdr3_aa: CASSLAGGTDTQYF
cdr3_nt: TGTGCCAGCAGCCTAGCGGGAGGCACAGATACGCAGTATTTT
v_call: TRBV11-1
d_call: TRBD2
j_call: TRBJ2-3
clone_size: NA